This is a list of T cell receptor beta chains from one sample in a study of cytomegalovirus exposure and HLA in healthy donors. This table comes from immunoSEQ multiplex PCR, and its TCRdb copy is limited to in-frame clones, with some not included. The table has about 180,000 clones, more than 65% seen once. The sequencing sample was made of PBMCs. These TCRs come from a man aged 30 to 39 in good health and CMV-seronegative. Each CDR3 is given without its conserved first and last residue. A D gene is named only where the DNA matches it firmly.

TRBJ2-2 TRBV4-1 TRBD2 ASSQELLLAGAANTGELF
TRBJ1-6 TRBV5-6 - ASSLQPDSPLH
TRBJ2-3 TRBV9 - ASSVQGTDTQY
TRBJ2-2 TRBV7-9 - ASSPSGFAGTGELF
TRBJ2-3 TRBV7-7 TRBD2 ASSLAAGVGPDTQY
TRBJ1-3 TRBV21-1 - ASSKGGLSGNTIY
TRBJ1-1 TRBV2 - ASSSRVKTEAF
TRBJ2-1 TRBV28 - ASRHSGAPSYNEQF
TRBJ2-3 TRBV18 TRBD1 ASSPGTGASTDTQY
TRBJ1-6 TRBV27 TRBD1 ASSLETGGPLH
TRBJ2-3 TRBV6-6 TRBD2 ASSYGLAGGSDTQY
TRBJ1-2 TRBV6-4 TRBD1 ASSPDRGNYGYT
TRBJ2-7 TRBV7-2 - ASSPRAGAYEQY
TRBJ1-1 TRBV4-1 - ASSIPGGGTEAF
TRBJ2-7 TRBV5-1 TRBD1 ASSEGDRGYEQY
TRBJ1-4 TRBV2 - ASEGGGNEKLF
TRBJ1-1 TRBV20-1 - GGGPTEAF
TRBJ2-1 TRBV18 TRBD2 ASSPPGGAGYNEQF
TRBJ2-3 TRBV19 - ASSTRRDTQY
TRBJ2-1 TRBV28 TRBD2 ASSYETSGRSDEQF
TRBJ2-7 TRBV30 TRBD1 AWSVPRDRGSYEQY
TRBJ1-3 TRBV7-2 - ASSLLGATGNTIY
TRBJ2-3 TRBV5-6 - ASSWGRWEGVSTDTQY
TRBJ1-1 TRBV28 TRBD1 ASSLDRGSDTEAF